This TCR beta chain was captured in a study of cytomegalovirus exposure and HLA in healthy donors. Study-level background: Around 81% of some 390 genotyped donors fell in the Caucasian-associated ancestry cluster. Points from the study as a whole: A few chains tied to CMV proved CMV antigen-specific in vitro.

The PCR had 60 Vbeta and 13 Jbeta primers. Generated by immunoSEQ multiplex PCR, the TCRdb table keeps only in-frame clones and is missing some. The data show 150,000 to 200,000 clones, about 86% seen once. V lost 11 bases to trimming and J lost 3 bases, with 16 bases between them. Germline lookup yields CDR1 MGHDK and CDR2 SYGVNS. The CDR3 spans 14 residues. In the case of this clone: Its antigen remains unknown.

The sequence derives from a woman in her late teens or twenties in good health and CMV-seropositive. This chain joins TRBV25-1 and TRBJ2-2; D possibly corresponds to TRBD2 (6 bases). Sequencing input: PBMCs. The CDR3 nucleotides read TGTGCCTCCCGTGGGGGGTTCGACACCGGGGAGCTGTTTTTT. This encodes CASRGGFDTGELFF.